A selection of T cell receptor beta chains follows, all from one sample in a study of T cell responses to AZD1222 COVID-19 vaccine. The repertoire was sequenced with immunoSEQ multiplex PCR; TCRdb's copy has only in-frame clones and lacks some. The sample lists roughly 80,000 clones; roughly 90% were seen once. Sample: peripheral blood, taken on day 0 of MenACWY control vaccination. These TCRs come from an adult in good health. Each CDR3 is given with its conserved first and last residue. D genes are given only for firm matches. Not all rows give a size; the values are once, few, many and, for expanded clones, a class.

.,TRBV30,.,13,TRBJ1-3,TGTGCCTGGGGTAATGGGGGTGGAAACACCATATATTTT,CAWGNGGGNTIYF
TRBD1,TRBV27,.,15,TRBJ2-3,TGTGCCAGCAGTTCCCGGACAGGGATGGTGGATACGCAGTATTTT,CASSSRTGMVDTQYF
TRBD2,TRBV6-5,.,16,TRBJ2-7,TGTGCCAGCAGTTACGCCAGCGGGAGGCCCCTCTACGAGCAGTACTTC,CASSYASGRPLYEQYF
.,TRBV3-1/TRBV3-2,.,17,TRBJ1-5,TGTGCCAGCAGCCAAGCATGGGGTCCGGCGGGCAATCAGCCCCAGCATTTT,CASSQAWGPAGNQPQHF
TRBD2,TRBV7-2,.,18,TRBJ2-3,TGTGCCAGCAGCCTGACCCTTAGACTAGCGGGAGGGACAGATACGCAGTATTTT,CASSLTLRLAGGTDTQYF
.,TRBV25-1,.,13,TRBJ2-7,TGTGCCAGCAGTGTTACAGGCCGCTACGAGCAGTACTTC,CASSVTGRYEQYF
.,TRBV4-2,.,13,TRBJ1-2,TGTGCCAGCAGCCAAGGGCTGAGCTATGGCTACACCTTC,CASSQGLSYGYTF
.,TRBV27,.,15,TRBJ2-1,TGTGCCAGCAGCTGGGACCAGATCTCGTCCAATGAGCAGTTCTTC,CASSWDQISSNEQFF
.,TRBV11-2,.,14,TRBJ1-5,TGTGCCAGCAGCTTAGACAGGGCGGGTCAGCCCCAGCATTTT,CASSLDRAGQPQHF
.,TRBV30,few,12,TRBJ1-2,TGTGCCTGGAGTGCAATCGGAGATGGCTACACCTTC,CAWSAIGDGYTF
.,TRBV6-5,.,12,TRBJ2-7,TGTGCCAGCAGTTATGGCCCCTACGAGCAGTACTTC,CASSYGPYEQYF
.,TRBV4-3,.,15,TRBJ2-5,TGCGCCAGCAGCGGTACAGCGGTCCTTGGGGAGACCCAGTACTTC,CASSGTAVLGETQYF
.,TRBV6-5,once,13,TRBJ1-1,TGTGCCAGCAGTCCGGATCCCTCCAGGGTAGCTTTCTTT,CASSPDPSRVAFF
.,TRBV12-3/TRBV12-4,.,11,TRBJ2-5,TGTGCCTCAGGAGGCGGAGAGACCCAGTACTTC,CASGGGETQYF
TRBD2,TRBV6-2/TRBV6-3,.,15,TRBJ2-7,TGTGCCAGCAGCACCTCGCTAGCGGGAGGCAACGAGCAGTACTTC,CASSTSLAGGNEQYF
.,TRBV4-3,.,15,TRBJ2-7,TGCGCCAGCAGCCAAGGGACCGCCTGGTACTACGAGCAGTACTTC,CASSQGTAWYYEQYF
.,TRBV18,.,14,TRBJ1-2,TGTGCCAGCTCACCACCGGTCTGGGTAGGAGGCTACACCTTC,CASSPPVWVGGYTF